The following is a T cell receptor (beta chain) sequence with its context. Its antigen is unidentified. Each CDR3 protein gets one entry after TCRdb re-called the 5' RACE reads with MiXCR. The sample holds 1.5 million to 2 million distinct CDR3 sequences, less than 40% seen once. The record originates from a study of identical twins. The CDR3 covers 16 residues. Per the germline V gene, CDR1 is DFQATT and CDR2 is SNEGSKA (reference sequence). J was trimmed by 7 bases and V by 3 bases; bases with no gene match: 14. Findings and caveats of the study: Conclusions were drawn cross-sectionally by statistical analysis, without following the same donors. An excess of low generation probability was shown by twin-shared out-of-frame alpha sequences. High-abundance cord blood beta clonotypes had fewer insertions; memory repertoires showed none.

The sample consisted of cord blood. The source of this sequence is a newborn girl in good health. V gene TRBV20-1 combines with J gene TRBJ2-1, with 8 positions matching TRBD2. The CDR3 coding sequence is TGCAGTGCTAGTGCCCGAGGGACTAGGACCCTAAATGAGCAGTTCTTC. Its protein product is CSASARGTRTLNEQFF.